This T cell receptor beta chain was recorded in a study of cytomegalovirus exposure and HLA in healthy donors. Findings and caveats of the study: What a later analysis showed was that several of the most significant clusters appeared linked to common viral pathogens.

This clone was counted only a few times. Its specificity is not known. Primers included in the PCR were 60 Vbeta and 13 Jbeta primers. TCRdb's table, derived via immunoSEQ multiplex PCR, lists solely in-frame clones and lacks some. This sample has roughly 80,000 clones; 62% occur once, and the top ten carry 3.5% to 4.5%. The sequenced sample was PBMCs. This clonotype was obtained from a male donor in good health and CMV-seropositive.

CDR3 bases: TGTGCCAGCAGCCCCATCGGGTCGCCATCGACCTACGAGCAGTACTTC. Its protein product is CASSPIGSPSTYEQYF. J is TRBJ2-7 and V is TRBV28; D remains ambiguous. V dropped 6 bases and J dropped 2 bases, with 20 bases sitting between them. From germline, CDR1 is MDHEN and CDR2 SYDVKM. The CDR3 sequence is 16 residues long.